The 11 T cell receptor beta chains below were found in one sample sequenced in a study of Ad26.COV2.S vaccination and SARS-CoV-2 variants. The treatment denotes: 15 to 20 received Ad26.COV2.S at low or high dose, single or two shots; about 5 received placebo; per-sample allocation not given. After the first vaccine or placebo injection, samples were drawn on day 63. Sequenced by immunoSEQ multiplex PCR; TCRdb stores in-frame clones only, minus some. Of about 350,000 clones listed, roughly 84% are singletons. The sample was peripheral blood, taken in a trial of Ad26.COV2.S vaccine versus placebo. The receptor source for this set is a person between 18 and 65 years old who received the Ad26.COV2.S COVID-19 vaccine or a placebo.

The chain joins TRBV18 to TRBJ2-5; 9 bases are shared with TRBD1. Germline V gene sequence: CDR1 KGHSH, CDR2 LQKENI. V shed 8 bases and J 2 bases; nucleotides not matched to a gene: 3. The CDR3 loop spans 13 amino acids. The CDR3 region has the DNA TGTGCCAGCGCGGACAGGGGACAAGAGACCCAGTACTTC. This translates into CASADRGQETQYF.

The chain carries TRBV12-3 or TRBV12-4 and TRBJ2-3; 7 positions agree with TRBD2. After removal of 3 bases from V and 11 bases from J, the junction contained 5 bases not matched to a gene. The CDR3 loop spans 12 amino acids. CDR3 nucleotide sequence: TGTGCCAGCAGTTTGGGGGGGATGGGGCAGTATTTT. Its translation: CASSLGGMGQYF.

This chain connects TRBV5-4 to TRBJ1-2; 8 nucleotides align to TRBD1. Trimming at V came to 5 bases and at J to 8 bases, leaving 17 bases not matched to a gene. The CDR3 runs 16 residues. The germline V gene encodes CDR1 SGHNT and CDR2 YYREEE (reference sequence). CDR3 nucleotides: TGTGCCAGCAGAGGGTGGGGAGGACAGGGCCTTTCCGGCTACACCTTC. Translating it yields CASRGWGGQGLSGYTF. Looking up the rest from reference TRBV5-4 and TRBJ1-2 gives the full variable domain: ETGVTQSPTHLIKTRGQQVTLRCSSQSGHNTVSWYQQALGQGPQFIFQYYREEENGRGNFPPRFSGLQFPNYSSELNVNALELDDSALYLCASRGWGGQGLSGYTFGSGTRLTVV.

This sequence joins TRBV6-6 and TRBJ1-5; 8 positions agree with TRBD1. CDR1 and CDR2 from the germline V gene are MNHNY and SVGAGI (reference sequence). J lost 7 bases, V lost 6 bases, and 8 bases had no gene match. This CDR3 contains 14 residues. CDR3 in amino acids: CASRQTGVEQPQHF. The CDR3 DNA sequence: TGTGCCAGCAGACAGACAGGGGTGGAGCAGCCCCAGCATTTT.

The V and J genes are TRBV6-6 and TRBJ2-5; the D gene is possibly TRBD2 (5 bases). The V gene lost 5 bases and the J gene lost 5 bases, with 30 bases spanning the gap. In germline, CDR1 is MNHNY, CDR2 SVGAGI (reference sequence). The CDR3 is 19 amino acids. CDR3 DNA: TGTGCCAGCAGTCACAAACCGTCCAAACCGGGATCCCCCGGCGAGACCCAGTACTTC. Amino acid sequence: CASSHKPSKPGSPGETQYF.

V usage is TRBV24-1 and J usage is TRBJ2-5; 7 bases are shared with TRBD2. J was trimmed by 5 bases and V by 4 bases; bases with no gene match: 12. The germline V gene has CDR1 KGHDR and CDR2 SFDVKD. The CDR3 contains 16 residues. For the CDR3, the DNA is TGTGCCACCAGTGACCGGGGGACTATACTTGGGGAGACCCAGTACTTC. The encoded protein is CATSDRGTILGETQYF.

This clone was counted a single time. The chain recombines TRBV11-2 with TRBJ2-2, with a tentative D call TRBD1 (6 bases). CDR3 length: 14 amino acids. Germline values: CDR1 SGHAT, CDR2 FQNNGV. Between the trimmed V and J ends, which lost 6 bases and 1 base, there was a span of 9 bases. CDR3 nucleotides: TGTGCCAGCAGGGGCAGGGGGAACACCGGGGAGCTGTTTTTT. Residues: CASRGRGNTGELFF.

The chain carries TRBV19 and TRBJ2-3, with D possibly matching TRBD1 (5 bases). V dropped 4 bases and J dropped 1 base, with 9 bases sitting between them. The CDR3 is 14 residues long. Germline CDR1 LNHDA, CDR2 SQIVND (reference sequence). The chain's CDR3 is CASSTLQGTDTQYF. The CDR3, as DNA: TGTGCCAGTAGTACACTACAGGGCACAGATACGCAGTATTTT.

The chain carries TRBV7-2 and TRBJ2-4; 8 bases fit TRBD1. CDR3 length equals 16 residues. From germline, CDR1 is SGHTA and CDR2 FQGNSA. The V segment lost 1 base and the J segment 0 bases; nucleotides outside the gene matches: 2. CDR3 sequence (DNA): TGTGCCAGCAGCTTAGGGACAGGGAAAGCCAAAAACATTCAGTACTTC. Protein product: CASSLGTGKAKNIQYF.

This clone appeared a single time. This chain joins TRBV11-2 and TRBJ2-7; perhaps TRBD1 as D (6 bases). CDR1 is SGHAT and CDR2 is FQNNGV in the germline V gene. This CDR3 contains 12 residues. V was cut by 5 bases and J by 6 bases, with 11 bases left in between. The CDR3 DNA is TGTGCCAGCAGCACCCAGGGGTCCGAGCAGTACTTC. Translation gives CASSTQGSEQYF.

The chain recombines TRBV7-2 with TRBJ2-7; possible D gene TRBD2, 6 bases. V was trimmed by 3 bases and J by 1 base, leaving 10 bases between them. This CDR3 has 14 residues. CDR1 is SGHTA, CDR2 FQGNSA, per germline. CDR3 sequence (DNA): TGTGCCAGCAGCTTTAGACTAGTTTCCTACGAGCAGTACTTC. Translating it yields CASSFRLVSYEQYF.